A selection of T cell receptor beta chains follows, all from one sample in a study of T-cell reconstitution after alpha-beta-depleted transplantation in children. TCRdb independently ran MiXCR on the PCR reads; one entry per CDR3 protein. The top ten clones hold less than 15% of a sample with about 460,000 distinct CDR3 sequences, about an eighth of them seen once. The input for sequencing was PBMCs, mostly from graft donor cells, taken 180 days after TCRalphabeta/CD19-depleted stem cell transplant. These receptors came from a female patient aged 2-9 years who had a stem cell transplant for aplastic anemia, so the T cells may come from the graft donor. Both conserved end residues are part of each CDR3. D genes are given only for firm matches. The listing skips clone size in some rows; elsewhere it reads once, few, many or a size class.

DNA,CDR3,size,J,D,V
TGTGCCAGCAGCTTGGGCTTCCCGTGCGTGTATGTCCTATCGAACACCGGGGAGCTGTTTTTT,CASSLGFPCVYVLSNTGELFF,few,TRBJ2-2,-,TRBV5-4
TGCAGCGTTGGGTTCACCGGGGAGCTGTTTTTT,CSVGFTGELFF,many,TRBJ2-2,-,TRBV29-1
TGTGCCATCAGCCCCGCAACAGGGGCGGGGGAGACCCAGTACTTC,CAISPATGAGETQYF,-,TRBJ2-5,-,TRBV4-2
TGCAGTGCTAGAGGAATGACTAGCGGGGACTCCTACAATGAGCAGTTCTTC,CSARGMTSGDSYNEQFF,few,TRBJ2-1,TRBD2,TRBV20-1
TGTGCCATCAGTACCGGGACATATGCCGATGAGCAGTTCTTC,CAISTGTYADEQFF,-,TRBJ2-1,-,TRBV10-3
TGTGCCACCAGTGACCTGGGACAGGGGGGGTCAGATACGCAGTATTTT,CATSDLGQGGSDTQYF,-,TRBJ2-3,TRBD1,TRBV24-1
TGTGCCAGTAACAGGGCGGGCCAAGAGACCCAGTACTTC,CASNRAGQETQYF,-,TRBJ2-5,-,TRBV19
TGTGCCAGCACTTACCAGGGCTCTGGGGCCAACGTCCTGACTTTC,CASTYQGSGANVLTF,many,TRBJ2-6,-,TRBV27
TGTGCCAGCAGCTTAGCGGCTAGCGGGTACAATGAGCAGTTCTTC,CASSLAASGYNEQFF,few,TRBJ2-1,TRBD2,TRBV7-8
TGTGCCAGCAGCCAAGAGCGCCCGGGACTAGCGGGAGCCTACGAGCAGTACTTC,CASSQERPGLAGAYEQYF,-,TRBJ2-7,TRBD2,TRBV14
TGTGCCAGCGTAAGGTATAGCACAGATACGCAGTATTTT,CASVRYSTDTQYF,many,TRBJ2-3,-,TRBV6-6
TGTGCCAGCAGCTTAGCGCTTTCTAGCGGGAGGGGGCGGGCCCAGTACTTC,CASSLALSSGRGRAQYF,few,TRBJ2-5,TRBD2,TRBV7-2
TGCGCCAGCAGCCCGGAGACGGGCGGGAGACCCTACGAGCAGTACTTC,CASSPETGGRPYEQYF,-,TRBJ2-7,TRBD2,TRBV5-1
TGTGCCAGCCGGGAAGGAAATCAGCCCCAGCATTTT,CASREGNQPQHF,-,TRBJ1-5,-,TRBV6-6
TGTGCCAGCAGCCGGGACAGGGTGACTGAAGCTTTCTTT,CASSRDRVTEAFF,few,TRBJ1-1,TRBD1,TRBV7-2
TGTGCCAGCAGCTTAGCGCGAGACATAGACTATGGCTACACCTTC,CASSLARDIDYGYTF,-,TRBJ1-2,-,TRBV7-2
TGTGCCAGCAGTTTTTCAGGGAGTAAAGATACGCAGTATTTT,CASSFSGSKDTQYF,-,TRBJ2-3,-,TRBV12-3/TRBV12-4
TGTGCCAGCAGTTTAAAGTTGGGGGGGCCCCAGCCCCAGCATTTT,CASSLKLGGPQPQHF,-,TRBJ1-5,-,TRBV28
TGTGCCACCAGCAGAGTGAGGGTGAGGGCAAGGGGCACTGAAGCTTTCTTT,CATSRVRVRARGTEAFF,few,TRBJ1-1,-,TRBV15
TGCAGCGTTGGGCCCTATTCCAGCCCTATCCCTTCTTACGAGCAGTACTTC,CSVGPYSSPIPSYEQYF,many,TRBJ2-7,-,TRBV29-1
TGCAGCGCTACAGGGGAGTATGGCTACACCTTC,CSATGEYGYTF,few,TRBJ1-2,TRBD1,TRBV29-1
TGCAGCGTTAGAAAACCTCCAGCGGGAGGGGATACGCAGTATTTT,CSVRKPPAGGDTQYF,few,TRBJ2-3,TRBD2,TRBV29-1
TGTGCCAGCAGCCACGCGGGACCCAGTGACGAGCAGTACTTC,CASSHAGPSDEQYF,-,TRBJ2-7,-,TRBV7-6
TGTGCCACCAGCGCTCGGGACAGCACCGGGGAGCTGTTTTTT,CATSARDSTGELFF,-,TRBJ2-2,TRBD1,TRBV15
TGCGCCAGCAGCGCGACTAGCGGGAACAATGAGCAGTTCTTC,CASSATSGNNEQFF,many,TRBJ2-1,TRBD2,TRBV5-1
TGTGCCAGCTCACCACGAGGCCTTCGGGGCACTGAAGCTTTCTTT,CASSPRGLRGTEAFF,-,TRBJ1-1,-,TRBV18
TGCAGTGCTAGGGCGGCAGTAATACCCTCTGGGGCCAACGTCCTGACTTTC,CSARAAVIPSGANVLTF,many,TRBJ2-6,-,TRBV20-1
TGCGCCAGCACTAGAGACGTGGGACTCAATTCCATCGGCTACGAGCAGTACTTC,CASTRDVGLNSIGYEQYF,many,TRBJ2-7,-,TRBV5-1
TGTGCCAGCACTAAGGGACAGGACTGTGGCTACACCTTC,CASTKGQDCGYTF,few,TRBJ1-2,TRBD1,TRBV12-3/TRBV12-4
TGTGCCAGCAGTTACTCGACTAGTTTACGGGATGGCTACACCTTC,CASSYSTSLRDGYTF,few,TRBJ1-2,-,TRBV6-5
TGCAGCAGTACTAGCCGGGAGGGAACAGATACGCAGTATTTT,CSSTSREGTDTQYF,many,TRBJ2-3,TRBD2,TRBV29-1
TGTGCCACCAGTGAACCCACAGGGGGCCGATGCACTGAAGCTTTCTTT,CATSEPTGGRCTEAFF,-,TRBJ1-1,TRBD1,TRBV24-1
TGCAGTGCTAGAGAAGGTCGGGCTTCCTACGAGCAGTACTTC,CSAREGRASYEQYF,few,TRBJ2-7,-,TRBV20-1
TGCGCCAGCAGCCACGGGCTTAGGGATCAGCCCCAGCATTTT,CASSHGLRDQPQHF,many,TRBJ1-5,-,TRBV5-1
TGCGCCAGCAGCGGGATTTCGGTGGGGGACTCCTACAATGAGCAGTTCTTC,CASSGISVGDSYNEQFF,-,TRBJ2-1,-,TRBV5-1
TGTGCCAGCAGCCAAGATAGTTCGGGCTGGCGGGGGAACGAGCAGTACTTC,CASSQDSSGWRGNEQYF,-,TRBJ2-7,TRBD2,TRBV4-2
TGTGCCAGCAGTCAGGGTTACTATGGCTACACCTTC,CASSQGYYGYTF,-,TRBJ1-2,-,TRBV12-3/TRBV12-4
TGTGCCAGCAGTTCCGTAAGCTATGGCTACACCTTC,CASSSVSYGYTF,-,TRBJ1-2,-,TRBV28
TGTGCCAGCAGGAACCGGGACGGGAGCACAGATACGCAGTATTTT,CASRNRDGSTDTQYF,-,TRBJ2-3,-,TRBV28
TGTGCCAGCAGTGAAAGGGTAGGGAGCAATCAGCCCCAGCATTTT,CASSERVGSNQPQHF,many,TRBJ1-5,-,TRBV6-1
TGTGCCAGCAGTTACTCGACAGGGGGACGACTGTTTTTT,CASSYSTGGRLFF,-,TRBJ1-4,TRBD1,TRBV6-2/TRBV6-3
TGTGCCAGCCGCCTCGATAGCTATGGCTACACCTTC,CASRLDSYGYTF,few,TRBJ1-2,-,TRBV7-2
TGCAGTGCTAGAATAGTCGGGAGAGGGTGGAATGAGCAGTTCTTC,CSARIVGRGWNEQFF,-,TRBJ2-1,-,TRBV20-1
TGCGCCAGCAGCCAAGGGCTCGGGACTAGCGGGAGGGAAGAGACCCAGTACTTC,CASSQGLGTSGREETQYF,-,TRBJ2-5,TRBD2,TRBV4-3
TGTGCCAGCAGCTTATATGGACAGGGGGCTAACTATGGCTACACCTTC,CASSLYGQGANYGYTF,few,TRBJ1-2,TRBD1,TRBV7-8
TGTGCCAGCAGCTTCTCGGTTACAGGAGCCCCCCCCCGAGGCTACACCTTC,CASSFSVTGAPPRGYTF,-,TRBJ1-2,-,TRBV7-2
TGTGCCAGCAGCCTCAGTAGCGGGGCTAGGAGGACCGGGGAGCTGTTTTTT,CASSLSSGARRTGELFF,-,TRBJ2-2,TRBD2,TRBV7-2
TGTGCCAGCAGCTTAGTAAAACTAGCGGGAGGGCACACAGATACGCAGTATTTT,CASSLVKLAGGHTDTQYF,few,TRBJ2-3,TRBD2,TRBV11-2
TGTGCCAGCAGTTCCCGACTAGGACCATCTAGTGAGCAGTTCTTC,CASSSRLGPSSEQFF,many,TRBJ2-1,-,TRBV7-2
TGTGCCACCAGCGCCAGCCTTCCCTGGGAGACCCAGTACTTC,CATSASLPWETQYF,-,TRBJ2-5,-,TRBV15
TGCAGTGCTAGACCTAGCGGGAGGGCGTACAATGAGCAGTTCTTC,CSARPSGRAYNEQFF,-,TRBJ2-1,TRBD2,TRBV20-1
TGTGCCACCCATCCTCGTGCGGAACCAGATACGCAGTATTTT,CATHPRAEPDTQYF,few,TRBJ2-3,-,TRBV6-2/TRBV6-3
TGCGCCAGCAAGCCCCCTGTGCCCGGGAGACGCACCGGGGAGCTGTTTTTT,CASKPPVPGRRTGELFF,few,TRBJ2-2,-,TRBV5-1